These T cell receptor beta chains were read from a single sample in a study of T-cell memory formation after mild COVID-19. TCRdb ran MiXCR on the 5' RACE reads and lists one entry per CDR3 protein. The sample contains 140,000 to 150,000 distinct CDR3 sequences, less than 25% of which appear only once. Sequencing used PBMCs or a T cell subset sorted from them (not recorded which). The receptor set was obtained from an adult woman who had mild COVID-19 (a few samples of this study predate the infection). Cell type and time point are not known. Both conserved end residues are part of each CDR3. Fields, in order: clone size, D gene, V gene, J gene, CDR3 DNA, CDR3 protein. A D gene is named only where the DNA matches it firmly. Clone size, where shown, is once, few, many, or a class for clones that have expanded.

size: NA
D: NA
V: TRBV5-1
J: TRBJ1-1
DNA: TGCGCCAGCAGCTTGGCCGATCAGGTTGGGACTGAAGCTTTCTTT
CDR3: CASSLADQVGTEAFF

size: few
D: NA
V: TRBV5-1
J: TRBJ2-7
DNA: TGCGCCAGCAGCCACCTTGCGAAGGTTCATTTGTTGAAGTCCACGAGCAGTAAGGGGTACTTC
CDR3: CASSHLAKVHLLKSTSSKGYF

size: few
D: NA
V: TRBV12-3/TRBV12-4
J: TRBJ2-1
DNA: TGTGCCAGCAGCACGACAGACTACAATGAGCAGTTCTTC
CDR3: CASSTTDYNEQFF

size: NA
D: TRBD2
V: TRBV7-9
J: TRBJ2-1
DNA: TGTGCCAGCAGCTTTTTGGCTAGCGGACACAATGAGCAGTTCTTC
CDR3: CASSFLASGHNEQFF

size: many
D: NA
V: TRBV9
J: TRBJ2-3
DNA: TGTGCCAGCAGCGTATGGGGCAGGCCCACAGATACGCAGTATTTT
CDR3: CASSVWGRPTDTQYF

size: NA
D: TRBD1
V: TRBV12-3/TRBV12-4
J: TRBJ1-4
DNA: TGTGCCAGCAGTTCCCCCGGGGACAGGGTCAGTGAAAAACTGTTTTTT
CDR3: CASSSPGDRVSEKLFF

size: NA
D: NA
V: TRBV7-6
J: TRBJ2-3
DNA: TGTGCCAGCAGCTTAGATCCGGGGACGCAGTATTTT
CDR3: CASSLDPGTQYF

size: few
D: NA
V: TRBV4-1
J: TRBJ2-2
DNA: TGCGCCAGCAGCCAGGAGGGCCTAGGCCCCGGGGAGCTGTTTTTT
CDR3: CASSQEGLGPGELFF

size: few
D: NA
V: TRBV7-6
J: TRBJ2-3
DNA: TGTGCCAGCAGCTCCCCCCCCACGGGGGTGGGCACAGATACGCAGTATTTT
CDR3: CASSSPPTGVGTDTQYF

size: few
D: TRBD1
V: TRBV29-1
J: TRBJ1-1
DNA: TGCAGCGTTGAGGGACAGGGGCTCACTGAAGCTTTCTTT
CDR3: CSVEGQGLTEAFF

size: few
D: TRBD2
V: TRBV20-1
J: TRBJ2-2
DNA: TGCAGTGCCAAAATGAGGGGAGGGTACACCGGGGAGCTGTTTTTT
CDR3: CSAKMRGGYTGELFF

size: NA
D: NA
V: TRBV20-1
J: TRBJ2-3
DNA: TGCAGTGCTAGACAGGGCACAGATACGCAGTATTTT
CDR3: CSARQGTDTQYF

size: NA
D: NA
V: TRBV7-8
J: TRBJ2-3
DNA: TGTGCCAGCAGCACACCTCCGGGACTCCTTTTT
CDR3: CASSTPPGLLF

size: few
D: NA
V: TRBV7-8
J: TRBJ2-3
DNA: TGTGCCAGCAGTACTAGCACAGATACGCAGTATTTT
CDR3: CASSTSTDTQYF

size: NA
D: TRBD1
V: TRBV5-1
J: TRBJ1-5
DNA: TGCGCCAGCAGCCCGGGGACAGGGCGAGATCAGCCCCAGCATTTT
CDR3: CASSPGTGRDQPQHF

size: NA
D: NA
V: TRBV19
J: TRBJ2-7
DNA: TGTGCCAGTAGTCCGGGACAAATTAGCTCCTACGAGCAGTACTTC
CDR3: CASSPGQISSYEQYF

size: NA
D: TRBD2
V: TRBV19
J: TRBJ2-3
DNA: TGTGCCAGTAGTAACCCCGAGGGAATGCGACTAGCGGGCACAGATACGCAGTATTTT
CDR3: CASSNPEGMRLAGTDTQYF